The 19 T cell receptor beta chains given below trace back to one sample, sequenced in a study of monozygotic twins with inflammatory bowel disease. TCRdb reprocessed the 5' RACE reads and stores each CDR3 protein as one record, lacking DNA. The record lists some 170,000 distinct CDR3 sequences, of which the ten most abundant hold under 3.5%. Specimen: blood. The receptors were sampled from a human donor with ulcerative colitis or Crohn's disease, or a healthy co-twin of an affected twin (not recorded which).

CDR3 amino acids: CSAEDRAGEKLFF. The chain uses TRBV20-1 and TRBJ1-4; checking the TCRdb D call of TRBD1 is not possible without DNA. The CDR3 is made up of 13 amino acids. CDR1 and CDR2 (germline): DFQATT, SNEGSKA (reference sequence).

The CDR3: CASSGLAGATGELFF. The chain combines TRBV7-2 with TRBJ2-2; TCRdb names TRBD2, which stays unverified in the absence of DNA. The CDR3 length is 15 residues. The V gene's germline CDR1 is SGHTA and CDR2 FQGNSA.

The CDR3 sequence is CASSLSVQGELFF. V and J are TRBV27 and TRBJ2-2. CDR3 length: 13 residues. Germline CDR1 and CDR2: MNHEY and SMNVEV (reference sequence).

The chain uses TRBV9 and TRBJ2-6. The CDR3 runs 16 residues. The germline CDR1 and CDR2 sequences are SGDLS and YYNGEE. The CDR3: CASSVGSLSGANVLTF.

CDR3 residues: CASSVGSSSGEQYF. The chain carries TRBV18 and TRBJ2-7; TCRdb lists TRBD2, though no DNA is available to test this call. CDR1 is KGHSH, CDR2 LQKENI, per germline. CDR3 length equals 14 residues.

The V gene is TRBV20-1, the J gene TRBJ2-7; TCRdb proposes TRBD1, but this gene call is untestable without DNA. Germline V lookup: CDR1 DFQATT, CDR2 SNEGSKA (reference sequence). This CDR3 is built from 12 residues. CDR3 sequence: CSAQTGVHEQYF.

This rearrangement joins TRBV20-1 to TRBJ2-1; TCRdb gives TRBD2 as the D gene, but with no DNA this cannot be confirmed. Germline loops: CDR1 DFQATT, CDR2 SNEGSKA (reference sequence). CDR3 length: 15 amino acids. This chain's CDR3 is CSARGLSGRLYEQFF.

The chain is built from TRBV7-3 and TRBJ2-7; no DNA is available, so the TRBD1 call from TCRdb remains unchecked. CDR3 length: 15 amino acids. Germline assignment: CDR1 SGHTA and CDR2 FQGTGA. This CDR3 is CASSLTPGSSYEQYF.

The genes are TRBV10-3 and TRBJ2-7; TCRdb's D call of TRBD1 is untestable without DNA. Germline CDR1 and CDR2: ENHRY and SYGVKD. The CDR3 loop spans 13 amino acids. The chain's CDR3 is CAISGGTDYEQYF.

The rearrangement links TRBV7-9 to TRBJ2-7; TCRdb's assignment of TRBD1 cannot be checked, as there is no DNA. The germline V gene encodes CDR1 SEHNR and CDR2 FQNEAQ (reference sequence). The CDR3 has 13 residues. CDR3 protein: CASSRSHRDEQYF. The variable domain in full, with the rest retrieved from reference TRBV7-9 and TRBJ2-7, is DTGVSQNPRHKITKRGQNVTFRCDPISEHNRLYWYRQTLGQGPEFLTYFQNEAQLEKSRLLSDRFSAERPKGSFSTLEIQRTEQGDSAMYLCASSRSHRDEQYFGPGTRLTVT.

The rearrangement joins TRBV5-6 to TRBJ2-3; lacking DNA, the TRBD1 call made by TCRdb goes unchecked. Germline V lookup: CDR1 SGHDT, CDR2 YYEEEE. The CDR3 covers 14 residues. Here the CDR3 reads CASSGDLAADTQYF.

The CDR3 is CSATDSYNEQFF. This sequence joins TRBV20-1 and TRBJ2-1. Germline CDR1 and CDR2: DFQATT and SNEGSKA (reference sequence). This CDR3 contains 12 residues.

The chain employs TRBV20-1 and TRBJ1-2; the TCRdb call, TRBD1, lacks DNA for checking. Germline V gene lookup returns CDR1 DFQATT and CDR2 SNEGSKA (reference sequence). The CDR3 runs to 16 residues. This CDR3 is CSAREPGTGLLRLHTF.

CDR3 in amino acids: CASIGTGDSEQFF. The rearrangement links TRBV28 to TRBJ2-1; TCRdb indicates TRBD1, and absent DNA this call remains unverified. The CDR3 consists of 13 residues. Germline V gene sequence: CDR1 MDHEN, CDR2 SYDVKM.

The V gene is TRBV20-1, the J gene TRBJ2-1; TCRdb's assignment of TRBD2 cannot be checked, as there is no DNA. The CDR3 has 18 residues. The V gene's germline CDR1 is DFQATT and CDR2 SNEGSKA (reference sequence). This CDR3 is CSAREPSRTSGKPNEQFF.

V and J are TRBV11-3 and TRBJ2-1. Per germline, CDR1 SGHNT and CDR2 YENEEA. This CDR3 spans 14 amino acids. The chain's CDR3 is CASSSGVWGNEQFF.

The J gene is TRBJ2-5, the V gene TRBV12-3 or TRBV12-4; TCRdb's D gene call, TRBD2, goes unchecked for lack of DNA. The CDR3 length is 14 residues. This CDR3 is CASSLGWGGETQYF.

This sequence joins TRBV28 and TRBJ2-7; the D gene TCRdb calls, TRBD2, cannot be checked with no DNA. CDR1 is MDHEN and CDR2 is SYDVKM in the germline V gene. The CDR3 covers 13 residues. This chain's CDR3 is CASRGAGAYEQYF. Full variable domain (outside the CDR3, taken from reference TRBV28 and TRBJ2-7): DVKVTQSSRYLVKRTGEKVFLECVQDMDHENMFWYRQDPGLGLRLIYFSYDVKMKEKGDIPEGYSVSREKKERFSLILESASTNQTSMYLCASRGAGAYEQYFGPGTRLTVT.

The chain has TRBV7-8 and TRBJ1-2. This CDR3 has 15 residues. The germline V gene has CDR1 SGHVS and CDR2 FQNEAQ. The CDR3 here is CASSLLGSSNYGYTF.